What follows is one T cell receptor beta chain and its context. This clone was observed once. The antigen it binds to is not known. No base-level quality is on record; no much larger clone is a single base apart. TCRbeta CDR3 regions were amplified from genomic DNA by means of the immunoSEQ Assay, a bias-controlled multiplex PCR. Under the source paper's analysis protocol: Nucleated cell counts per sample were estimated from amplification of reference gene primers within the assay. To quantify the absolute abundance of each unique TCRbeta CDR3 rearrangement, sequence reads were collapsed and filtered. Productive Simpson clonality was computed per sample as the square root of Simpson's diversity index over productive rearrangements. TCRdb's version of the immuneACCESS table is confined to in-frame rearrangements and falls short of the full clone set. An unresolved V gene accounts for under half of the shortfall where checked; the remainder is of unknown origin. That table furnishes V, J and clone size, whereas the DNA furnished D and trimming. The sample table holds 150,000 to 200,000 clones, of which roughly 80% were seen once. Roughly 6.4% of the sample goes to the ten largest clones.

This sample was included in a study of blood T cell repertoires in COVID-19 (dated by TCRdb to 2018 to 2021). The study in broad terms: Samples covering the acute and convalescent phases of COVID-19 were provided by collaborators in the United States, Italy and Spain. The material from the prospective study consisted of cDNA or gDNA derived from T cells, B-cell-depleted T cells, or PBMCs. The dataset comprised deeply sampled blood TCRbeta repertoires from subjects exposed to, actively infected with, or recovered from COVID-19. The repertoires were released in a freely available public database meant as a resource for research on the immune response to SARS-CoV-2. The samples were drawn from two sources: the first 160 participants of the ongoing ImmuneRACE study, and 1,200 or so subjects contributed by 6 global collaborators. The sample metadata nearly always contained a de-identified subject ID, COVID-19 status, age in years and sex. Where HLA class I and class II types were available, the types were taken from metadata supplied by the sample provider, not from assay-based typing. Broad study findings and their caveats: Clinical and demographic metadata were provided uncurated, with the amount varying by source and participant.

Collaborating institutions collected whole blood in K2EDTA tubes following their own protocols. Collaborator samples were shipped for TCRbeta analysis as frozen whole blood, isolated PBMCs, or DNA extracted from either sample type. The CDR3 holds 16 amino acids from the cysteine to the phenylalanine. The DNA shown is the 48-base CDR3, in frame from base 1. V lost 5 bases and J lost 0 bases, and the count of bases not matched to a germline gene is 10. Looking up the germline V gene yields CDR1 SGHTA and CDR2 FQGNSA. Sequencing used peripheral blood. The V and J segments used are TRBV7-2 and TRBJ2-7, with 7 bases aligning to TRBD1. The sequence was obtained from a man aged 60 to 75 with acute or convalescent COVID-19. DNA sequence: TGTGCCAGCAGCCAACGACAGGGCACAAGCTCCTACGAGCAGTACTTC. This codes for CASSQRQGTSSYEQYF.